This T cell receptor (beta chain) stems from a study of immune evolution from preneoplasia to lung adenocarcinoma. Study-wide points: Compared with EGFR-mutant or double wild-type lesions, KRAS-mutant nodules were more clonal.

The germline gives CDR1 SEHNR, CDR2 FQNEAQ (reference sequence). The ends were cut back, 4 bases at V and 6 bases at J, with 4 bases in the middle. The length of the CDR3 is 11 residues. Repertoires were generated with immunoSEQ multiplex PCR, while TCRdb's copy carries only in-frame clones and drops some. The repertoire includes 30,000 to 45,000 clones, 74% of them detected once, and around 6.5% sits in the top ten. This clone is medium-sized within its sample. Antigen unknown. This sequence originates from a person in their sixties or seventies with lung adenocarcinoma. Sequenced material: FFPE invasive lung adenocarcinoma tissue. The rearrangement uses TRBV7-9 and TRBJ2-1, with D unclear. CDR3 DNA sequence: TGTGCCAGCAGCTCCCCCAATGAGCAGTTCTTC. Protein product: CASSSPNEQFF.